This TCR beta chain was recovered during a study of blood T cells in healthy people across ages. Of note for this clonotype: A junction end diverges from the germline sequence, so it may reflect a read error.

Germline CDR1 reads MNHEY; CDR2 reads SVGEGT. The CDR3 runs 15 residues. A second PCR of roughly 7 to 11 cycles used a sample-barcoded 5' primer and a J-beta primer mix. TCRdb re-called the 5' RACE reads through MiXCR, storing one row per CDR3 protein. The sample lists approximately 1.5 million distinct CDR3 sequences, approximately 42% occurring once. V gene TRBV6-2 or TRBV6-3 combines with J gene TRBJ2-3, with a tentative D call TRBD1 (6 bases). Material for sequencing was blood. This TCR derives from a woman younger than 35 in good health. The CDR3, as DNA: TGTACCAGCAGAACTTTCAGGGGCGGCACAGATACGCAGTATTTT. Protein sequence: CTSRTFRGGTDTQYF.